These T cell receptor beta chains were read from a single sample in a study of blood T cell repertoires in COVID-19. TCRdb's copy holds only in-frame clones and misses some; the assay was immunoSEQ multiplex PCR. The profile shows under 300,000 clones, roughly nine tenths of them singletons. The specimen sequenced was PBMCs or T cells enriched from blood (not recorded which). Source of these receptors: a human donor in a cohort exposed to, infected with or recovered from COVID-19 (not recorded which). The donor label of this sample is uncertain. Both conserved end residues are part of each CDR3. Expanded clones get a size class; other rows say once, few or many, or leave the size out.

v_call	clone_size	j_call	cdr3_aa
TRBV21-1	once	TRBJ1-2	CASSKGGQAKGYTF
TRBV15	.	TRBJ2-1	CATRRERSYNEQFF
TRBV5-4	once	TRBJ1-1	CASSVGQGVSNTEAFF
TRBV23-1	.	TRBJ2-6	CASSHDSSSGANVLTF
TRBV7-9	.	TRBJ2-3	CASSSPDRASTDTQYF
TRBV6-5	.	TRBJ1-1	CASRTDRVGTEAFF
TRBV5-1	once	TRBJ2-5	CASSLGASRETQYF
TRBV30	once	TRBJ2-7	CAWSPDSSYEQYF
TRBV10-3	once	TRBJ1-4	CARSLTNEKLFF
TRBV5-6	.	TRBJ2-1	CASSFSADSYNEQFF
TRBV7-8	.	TRBJ1-4	CAIGEGATNEKLFF
TRBV19	.	TRBJ2-7	CASSQTGISYEQYF
TRBV5-4	.	TRBJ1-4	CASSSDRGRNEKLFF
TRBV5-4	once	TRBJ2-4	CASSGAGAKNIQYF
TRBV6-5	.	TRBJ1-1	CASSYPGTPGEAFF
TRBV2	.	TRBJ2-3	CASKTSGGAADTQYF
TRBV2	.	TRBJ1-1	CASSGITGFVNTEAFF
TRBV18	.	TRBJ2-3	CASSNGVSTDTQYF
TRBV7-3	.	TRBJ2-5	CASSRQGETQYF
TRBV7-2	.	TRBJ2-7	CASSLGPSTGILPYEQYF
TRBV7-2	.	TRBJ2-7	CASSPDQVRYEQYF
TRBV11-2	.	TRBJ2-1	CASSLTTYPYNEQFF
TRBV10-3	.	TRBJ1-1	CAISGNFGGIEAFF
TRBV7-8	.	TRBJ2-6	CASSSSVVSGANVLTF
TRBV10-3	.	TRBJ2-3	CAISNSGLAGEGKYF
TRBV9	.	TRBJ1-1	CASSVGQVGYTEAFF
TRBV19	.	TRBJ2-1	CASSHSYNEQFF